The rows below give T cell receptor beta chains drawn from one sample of a study of radiotherapy plus CTLA-4 blockade in lung cancer. Using immunoSEQ multiplex PCR, the repertoire was profiled, and TCRdb retains in-frame clones only, with some absent. The sample holds 49,000 or so clones; around 69% are singletons and the top ten take around 7.7%. Source: peripheral blood, taken from a patient treated with radiotherapy plus ipilimumab. The receptors were gathered from a human donor with non-small cell lung cancer who had stable disease on radiotherapy plus ipilimumab. CDR3s include the opening cysteine and the closing phenylalanine or tryptophan. D genes are given only for firm matches. Part of the rows lack a size; the others show once, few, many or a class for expanded clones.

v_call	clone_size	d_call	j_call	cdr3_length	cdr3_nt	cdr3_aa
TRBV10-3	-	-	TRBJ1-5	13	TGTGCCATCAGTGGGGAAAGCAATCAGCCCCAGCATTTT	CAISGESNQPQHF
TRBV5-1	-	TRBD1	TRBJ1-4	14	TGCGCCAGCAGCCCCTTCGACAGGGATGAAAAACTGTTTTTT	CASSPFDRDEKLFF
TRBV5-1	few	-	TRBJ2-2	15	TGCGCCAGCAGCTTGAGGACAACGAACACCGGGGAGCTGTTTTTT	CASSLRTTNTGELFF
TRBV5-4	-	TRBD2	TRBJ2-4	16	TGTGCCAGCAGCCTATTAGCGGGGGGGGATGGGAACATTCAGTACTTC	CASSLLAGGDGNIQYF
TRBV10-3	-	-	TRBJ2-5	15	TGTGCCATCAGTGGTCTCTTGGGGTTACAAGAGACCCAGTACTTC	CAISGLLGLQETQYF
TRBV7-6	-	TRBD1	TRBJ1-4	15	TGTGCCAGCAGCTCGGGACAGGGTGGGAGTGAAAAACTGTTTTTT	CASSSGQGGSEKLFF
TRBV7-9	-	TRBD1	TRBJ1-1	16	TGTGCCAGCAGCTTAGCCCGGGACAGCGCAAACACTGAAGCTTTCTTT	CASSLARDSANTEAFF
TRBV27	-	-	TRBJ2-2	14	TGTGCCAGCAGTTATGCAGAACCCACCGGGGAGCTGTTTTTT	CASSYAEPTGELFF
TRBV2	-	-	TRBJ1-5	13	TGTGCCAGCAGTGAAGGGTTATGGCAGCCCCAGCATTTT	CASSEGLWQPQHF
TRBV28	-	-	TRBJ1-2	13	TGTGCCAGCAGTTTACAGGGCGGATATGGCTACACCTTC	CASSLQGGYGYTF
TRBV6-4	-	-	TRBJ1-1	13	TGTGCCAGCAGTGACAGGGGGGGAACTGAAGCTTTCTTT	CASSDRGGTEAFF
TRBV4-3	-	TRBD1	TRBJ1-1	14	TGCGCCAGCAGCCAAGTGGTTAGAGGGGGCGAAGCTTTCTTT	CASSQVVRGGEAFF
TRBV19	-	-	TRBJ2-1	14	TGTGCCAGTAGTGAGGACCGTTCCTACAATGAGCAGTTCTTC	CASSEDRSYNEQFF
TRBV18	large	-	TRBJ2-3	13	TGTGCCAGCTCCTTAGCTGGCACAGATACGCAGTATTTT	CASSLAGTDTQYF
TRBV29-1	few	-	TRBJ1-2	12	TGCAGCGTTGTGGAAGAGGCTCAGGGCTACACCTTC	CSVVEEAQGYTF
TRBV4-1	once	-	TRBJ2-3	16	TGCGCCAGCAGCCCCGCGGCAGGGGGGCGCACAGATACGCAGTATTTT	CASSPAAGGRTDTQYF
TRBV25-1	-	TRBD1	TRBJ1-4	15	TGTGCCAGCAGTGACACGGGACAGGGTGGTGAAAAACTGTTTTTT	CASSDTGQGGEKLFF
TRBV4-2	once	TRBD1	TRBJ1-2	20	TGTGCCAGCAGCCAAGATAGGGGGACAGGGGGCGTCCCCTTCGGCTATGGCTACACCTTC	CASSQDRGTGGVPFGYGYTF
TRBV7-2	-	-	TRBJ1-6	14	TGTGCCAGCAGCCCTGGACAACCTTTTTCACCCCTCCACTTT	CASSPGQPFSPLHF
TRBV5-1	-	-	TRBJ2-5	15	TGCGCCAGCAGTTCCCAGGGTGGGGACTCACAGACCCAGTACTTC	CASSSQGGDSQTQYF
TRBV6-5	-	-	TRBJ1-2	15	TGTGCCAGCAAAAACACAGGAACCTTTGGCTATGGCTACACCTTC	CASKNTGTFGYGYTF
TRBV28	-	-	TRBJ1-6	14	TGTGCCAGCAGTTTACAGGAATGGGACCCACCCCTCCACTTT	CASSLQEWDPPLHF
TRBV29-1	once	-	TRBJ2-3	14	TGCAGCGTTGAGGGGACGGCTAACACAGATACGCAGTATTTT	CSVEGTANTDTQYF
TRBV10-3	once	TRBD1	TRBJ1-1	12	TGTGCCATCAGGGGACAGGACACTGAAGCTTTCTTT	CAIRGQDTEAFF
TRBV6-1	-	-	TRBJ2-5	14	TGTGCCAGCTCGCCCCGGGACGGAGAAGAGACCCAGTACTTC	CASSPRDGEETQYF
TRBV5-1	-	-	TRBJ2-3	16	TGCGCCAGCAGCCTGGAATCATACCGGGCCCCGGATACGCAGTATTTT	CASSLESYRAPDTQYF
TRBV28	-	-	TRBJ2-2	13	TGTGCCAGCAGTCGGGCGAACACCGGGGAGCTGTTTTTT	CASSRANTGELFF
TRBV5-1	-	-	TRBJ2-3	15	TGCGCCAGCAGCTTGGAGGGCAGGACCTCGGATACGCAGTATTTT	CASSLEGRTSDTQYF
TRBV27	-	TRBD2	TRBJ2-7	15	TGTGCCAGCAGCTTAGGCAGGTCGGGGGGTACCGCGCAGTACTTC	CASSLGRSGGTAQYF
TRBV7-2	few	-	TRBJ1-6	13	TGTGCCAGCAGCTTAGAATCAGATTCACCCCTCCACTTT	CASSLESDSPLHF
TRBV5-1	-	-	TRBJ2-1	17	TGCGCCAGCAGCTTGGGCTCCGGGGGTAGCTCCTACAATGAGCAGTTCTTC	CASSLGSGGSSYNEQFF
TRBV6-6	-	-	TRBJ2-7	11	TGTGCCAGCAGTAACCTGTACGAGCAGTACTTC	CASSNLYEQYF
TRBV7-9	-	-	TRBJ2-7	14	TGTGCCAGCAGCTCCCTAGGAGGGACCTACGAGCAGTACTTC	CASSSLGGTYEQYF
TRBV18	once	-	TRBJ1-1	17	TGTGCCAGCTCACAAACCGATTTCGGCAGGGGTGTGACTGAAGCTTTCTTT	CASSQTDFGRGVTEAFF
TRBV9	-	-	TRBJ1-1	13	TGTGCCAGCAGCGTAAGTCTGAACACTGAAGCTTTCTTT	CASSVSLNTEAFF